The source of this TCR beta chain is a study of shared clonotypes between healthy human individuals. Assay execution proceeded at the deep level. Measured with immunoSEQ multiplex PCR; TCRdb has only the in-frame clones, and not every one. Here the sample spans some 1,400,000 clones, roughly 96% being singletons. The CDR3 covers 14 residues. Trimming left V 6 bases short and J 2 bases short, with 12 bases between. The germline V gene encodes CDR1 MNHEY and CDR2 SVGAGI. The chain employs TRBV6-5 and TRBJ2-3; D may be TRBD1 or TRBD2 (5 bases each). The sequenced sample consisted of naive CD4+ T cells sorted from blood. Documented subset: CD45RA+ positively selected. The source of this sequence is a man in his thirties or forties in good health. The CDR3 DNA is TGTGCCAGCAGGGAGAGGGGCGACACAGATACGCAGTATTTT. It yields the protein CASRERGDTDTQYF.